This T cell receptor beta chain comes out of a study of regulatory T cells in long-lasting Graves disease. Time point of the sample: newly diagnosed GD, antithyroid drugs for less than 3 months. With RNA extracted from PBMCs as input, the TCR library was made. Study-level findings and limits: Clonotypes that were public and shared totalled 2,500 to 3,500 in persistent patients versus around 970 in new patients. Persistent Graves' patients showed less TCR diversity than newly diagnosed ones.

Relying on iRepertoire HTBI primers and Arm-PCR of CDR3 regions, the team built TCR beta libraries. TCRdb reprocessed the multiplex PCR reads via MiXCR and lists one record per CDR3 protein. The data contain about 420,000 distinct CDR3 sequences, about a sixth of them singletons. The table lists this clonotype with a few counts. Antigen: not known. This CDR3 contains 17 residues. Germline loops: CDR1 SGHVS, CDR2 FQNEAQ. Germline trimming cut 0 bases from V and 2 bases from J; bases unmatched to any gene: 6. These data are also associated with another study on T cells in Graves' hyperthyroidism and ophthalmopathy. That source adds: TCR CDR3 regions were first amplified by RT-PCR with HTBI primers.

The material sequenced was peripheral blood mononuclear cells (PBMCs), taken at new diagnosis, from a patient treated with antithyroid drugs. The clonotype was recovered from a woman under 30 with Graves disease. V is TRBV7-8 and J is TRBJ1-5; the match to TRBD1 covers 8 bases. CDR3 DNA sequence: TGTGCCAGCAGCTTAGCGCCCCAGGGGGCCGGCAATCAGCCCCAGCATTTT. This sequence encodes CASSLAPQGAGNQPQHF.